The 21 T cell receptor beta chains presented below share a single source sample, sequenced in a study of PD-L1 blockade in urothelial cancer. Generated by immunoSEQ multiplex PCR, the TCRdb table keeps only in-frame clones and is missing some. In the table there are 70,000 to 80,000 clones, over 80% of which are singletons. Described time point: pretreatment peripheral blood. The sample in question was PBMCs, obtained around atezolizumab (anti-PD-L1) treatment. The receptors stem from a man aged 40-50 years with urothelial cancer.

CDR3 nucleotides: TGTGCCAGCAGCCTTGGCCCAAGCTCCTACGAGCAGTACTTC. This gives the protein CASSLGPSSYEQYF. This chain joins TRBV9 and TRBJ2-7; D gene ambiguous. The CDR3 loop spans 14 amino acids. V lost 4 bases and J lost 0, with 11 bases in between. Germline CDR1 and CDR2: SGDLS and YYNGEE.

The chain's CDR3 is CASSHRLAGGGEQYF. CDR3 nucleotides: TGTGCCAGCAGTCATCGACTAGCGGGAGGGGGCGAGCAGTACTTC. The chain carries TRBV6-5 and TRBJ2-7, with 14 bases matching TRBD2. The CDR3 runs 15 residues. J gave up 6 bases and V 5 bases, and 6 bases lay outside the gene matches. Germline lookup yields CDR1 MNHEY and CDR2 SVGAGI.

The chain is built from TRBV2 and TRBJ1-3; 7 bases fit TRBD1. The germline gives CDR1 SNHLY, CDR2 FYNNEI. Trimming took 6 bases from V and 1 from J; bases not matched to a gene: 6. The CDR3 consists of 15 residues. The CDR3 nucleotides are TGTGCCAGCAGGGACAAGGGGGCTTCTGGAAACACCATATATTTT. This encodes CASRDKGASGNTIYF.

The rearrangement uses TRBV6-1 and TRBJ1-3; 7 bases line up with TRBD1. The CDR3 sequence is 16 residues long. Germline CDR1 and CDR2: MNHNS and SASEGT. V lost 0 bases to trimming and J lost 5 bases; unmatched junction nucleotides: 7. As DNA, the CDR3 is TGTGCCAGCAGTGAAGCCGCGGGACAGCTTAGAAACACCATATATTTT. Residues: CASSEAAGQLRNTIYF.

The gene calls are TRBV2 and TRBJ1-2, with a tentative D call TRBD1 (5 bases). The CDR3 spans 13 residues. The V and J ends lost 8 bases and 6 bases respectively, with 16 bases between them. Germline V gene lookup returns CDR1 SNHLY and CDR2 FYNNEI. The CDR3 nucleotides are TGTGCCAGCCGGAGGGACCCCCAGAATGGCTACACCTTC. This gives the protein CASRRDPQNGYTF.

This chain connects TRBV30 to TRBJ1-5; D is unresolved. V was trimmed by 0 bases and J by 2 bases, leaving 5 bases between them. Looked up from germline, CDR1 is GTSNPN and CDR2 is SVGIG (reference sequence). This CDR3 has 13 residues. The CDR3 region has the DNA TGTGCCTGGAGTGTCGGGGGCAATCAGCCCCAGCATTTT. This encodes CAWSVGGNQPQHF.

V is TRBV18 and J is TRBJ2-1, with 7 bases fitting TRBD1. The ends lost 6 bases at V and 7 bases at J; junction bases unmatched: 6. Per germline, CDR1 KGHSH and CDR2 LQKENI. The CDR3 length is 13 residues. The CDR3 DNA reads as TGTGCCAGCTCGAGGGGGCTGACAAATGAGCAGTTCTTC. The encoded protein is CASSRGLTNEQFF.

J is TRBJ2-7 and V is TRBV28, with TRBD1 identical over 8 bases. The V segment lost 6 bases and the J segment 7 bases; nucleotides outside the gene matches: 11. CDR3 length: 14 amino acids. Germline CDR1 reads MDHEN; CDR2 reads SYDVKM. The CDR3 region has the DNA TGTGCCAGCAGCCTGGACAGGGCCCGAGGTGAGCAGTACTTC. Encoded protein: CASSLDRARGEQYF.

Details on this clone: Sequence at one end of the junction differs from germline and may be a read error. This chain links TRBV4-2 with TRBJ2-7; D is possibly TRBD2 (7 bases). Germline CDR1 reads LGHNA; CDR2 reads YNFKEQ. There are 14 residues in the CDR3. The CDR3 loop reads CASSQETRGGGVHF. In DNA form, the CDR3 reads TGTGCCAGCAGCCAAGAGACGAGGGGGGGTGGAGTGCACTTC.

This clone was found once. The CDR3 DNA follows: TGTAGCGGGAGGGGGTCTTTTTTTGTGGTGCCCGGTTACACAGATACGCAGTATTTT. This translates into CSGRGSFFVVPGYTDTQYF. The chain recombines TRBV27 with TRBJ2-3, with TRBD2 matching 10 bases. Germline V gene data show CDR1 as MNHEY and CDR2 as SMNVEV (reference sequence). This CDR3 is built from 19 residues.

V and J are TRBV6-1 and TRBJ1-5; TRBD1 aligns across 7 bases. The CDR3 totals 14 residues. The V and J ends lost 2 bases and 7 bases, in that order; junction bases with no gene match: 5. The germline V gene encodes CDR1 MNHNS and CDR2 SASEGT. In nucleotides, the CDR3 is TGTGCCAGCAGTGAAATACAGGGGCCCCAGCCCCAGCATTTT. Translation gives CASSEIQGPQPQHF.

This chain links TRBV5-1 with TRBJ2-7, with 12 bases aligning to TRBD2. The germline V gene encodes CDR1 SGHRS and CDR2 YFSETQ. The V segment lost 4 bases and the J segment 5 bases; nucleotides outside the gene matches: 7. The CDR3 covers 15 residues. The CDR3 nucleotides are TGCGCCAGCAGCCCATCGACTAGCGGGAGCAACGAGCAGTACTTC. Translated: CASSPSTSGSNEQYF.

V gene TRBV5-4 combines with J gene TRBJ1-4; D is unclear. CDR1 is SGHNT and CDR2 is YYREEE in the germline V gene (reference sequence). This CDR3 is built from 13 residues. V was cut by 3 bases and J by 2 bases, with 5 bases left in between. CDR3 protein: CASSWATNEKLFF. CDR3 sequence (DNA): TGTGCCAGCAGCTGGGCCACTAATGAAAAACTGTTTTTT.

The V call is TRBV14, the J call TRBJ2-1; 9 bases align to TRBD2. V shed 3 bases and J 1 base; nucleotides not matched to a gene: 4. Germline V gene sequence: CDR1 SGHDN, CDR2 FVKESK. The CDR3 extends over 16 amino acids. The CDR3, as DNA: TGTGCCAGCAGCCAGAGCGGGAGGCCTTCCTACAATGAGCAGTTCTTC. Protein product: CASSQSGRPSYNEQFF.

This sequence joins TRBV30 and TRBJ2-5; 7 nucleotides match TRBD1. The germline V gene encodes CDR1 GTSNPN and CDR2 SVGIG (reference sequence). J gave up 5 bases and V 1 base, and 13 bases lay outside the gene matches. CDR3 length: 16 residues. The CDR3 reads CAWSATYTGVRETQYF. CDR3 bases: TGTGCCTGGAGTGCTACGTATACAGGGGTTCGGGAGACCCAGTACTTC.

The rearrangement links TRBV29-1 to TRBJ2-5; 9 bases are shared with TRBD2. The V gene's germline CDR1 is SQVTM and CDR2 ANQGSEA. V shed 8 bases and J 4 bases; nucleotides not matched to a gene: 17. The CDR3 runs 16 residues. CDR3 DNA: TGCAGCAGTTTAATGGGGATTAGCGGGAGTTTAGAGACCCAGTACTTC. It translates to CSSLMGISGSLETQYF.

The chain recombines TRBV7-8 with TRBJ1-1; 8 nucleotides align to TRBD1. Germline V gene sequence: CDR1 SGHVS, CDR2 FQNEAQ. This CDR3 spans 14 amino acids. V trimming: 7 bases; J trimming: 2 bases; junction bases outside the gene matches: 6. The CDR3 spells CASTLTGENTEAFF. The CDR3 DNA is TGTGCCAGCACCCTGACAGGGGAAAACACTGAAGCTTTCTTT.

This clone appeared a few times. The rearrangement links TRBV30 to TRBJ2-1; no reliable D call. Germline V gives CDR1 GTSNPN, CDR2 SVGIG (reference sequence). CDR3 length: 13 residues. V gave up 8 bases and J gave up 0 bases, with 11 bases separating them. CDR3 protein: CAGATGSYNEQFF. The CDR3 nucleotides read TGTGCCGGAGCAACCGGCTCCTACAATGAGCAGTTCTTC.

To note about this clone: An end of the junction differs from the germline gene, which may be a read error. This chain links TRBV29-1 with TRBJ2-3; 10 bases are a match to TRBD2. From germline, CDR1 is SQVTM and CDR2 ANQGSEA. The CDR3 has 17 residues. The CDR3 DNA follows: TGCAGCGTGGAAGGAGGACTAGCGGTTTTTCCGGCAGATACGCAGTATTTT. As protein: CSVEGGLAVFPADTQYF.

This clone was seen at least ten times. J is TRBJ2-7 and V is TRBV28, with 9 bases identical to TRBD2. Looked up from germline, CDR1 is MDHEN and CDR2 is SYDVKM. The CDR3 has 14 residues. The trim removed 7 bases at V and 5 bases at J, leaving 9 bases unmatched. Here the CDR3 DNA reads TGTGCCAGCACAGCGGGAGGTCTGAAAAACGAGCAGTACTTC. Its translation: CASTAGGLKNEQYF. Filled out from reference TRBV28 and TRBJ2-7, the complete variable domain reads DVKVTQSSRYLVKRTGEKVFLECVQDMDHENMFWYRQDPGLGLRLIYFSYDVKMKEKGDIPEGYSVSREKKERFSLILESASTNQTSMYLCASTAGGLKNEQYFGPGTRLTVT.

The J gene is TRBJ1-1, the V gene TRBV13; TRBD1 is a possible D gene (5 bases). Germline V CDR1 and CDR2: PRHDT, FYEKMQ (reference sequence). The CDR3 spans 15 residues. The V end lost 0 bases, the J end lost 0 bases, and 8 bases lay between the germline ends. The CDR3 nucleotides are TGTGCCAGCAGCTTAGGGAAGGGGATGAACACTGAAGCTTTCTTT. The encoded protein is CASSLGKGMNTEAFF.